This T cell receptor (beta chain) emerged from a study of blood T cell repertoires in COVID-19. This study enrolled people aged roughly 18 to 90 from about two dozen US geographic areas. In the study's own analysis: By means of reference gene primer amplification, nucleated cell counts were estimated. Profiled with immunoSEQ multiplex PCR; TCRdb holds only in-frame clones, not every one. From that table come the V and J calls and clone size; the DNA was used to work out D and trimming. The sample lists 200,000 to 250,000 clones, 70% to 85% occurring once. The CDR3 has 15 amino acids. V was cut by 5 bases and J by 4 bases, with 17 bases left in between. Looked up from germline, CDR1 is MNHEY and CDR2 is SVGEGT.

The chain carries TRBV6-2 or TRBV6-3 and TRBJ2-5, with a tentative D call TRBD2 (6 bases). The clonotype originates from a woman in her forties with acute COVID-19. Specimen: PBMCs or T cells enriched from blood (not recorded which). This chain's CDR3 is CASSLSGSRGETQYF. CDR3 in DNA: TGTGCCAGCAGTCTTAGCGGTTCGCGGGGAGAGACCCAGTACTTC.